This T cell receptor beta chain comes out of a study of monozygotic twins with inflammatory bowel disease. The study's findings and limits: Patients with IBD had less TCRbeta diversity (inverse Simpson) than their healthy co-twins. Part of the variability in patient repertoires may have come from differing immunosuppressive treatments. Reduced clonotype sharing with other individuals was observed in IBD patients relative to healthy twins, especially with disease activity.

UMIs containing a 6-nucleotide sample barcode were added via template switching. No DNA is given; TCRdb re-called the 5' RACE reads and lists each CDR3 protein once. This sample carries about 440,000 distinct CDR3 sequences, with 2% to 3% going to the ten biggest clones. Germline CDR1 reads MNHEY; CDR2 reads SMNVEV (reference sequence). This CDR3 contains 15 residues. With respect to this clonotype: Antigen unknown.

This rearrangement joins TRBV27 to TRBJ2-7. This receptor was taken from a human donor with ulcerative colitis or Crohn's disease, or a healthy co-twin of an affected twin (not recorded which). Sequencing input: blood. CDR3 residues: CASSLYPVASYEQYF.